Below, 17 T cell receptor beta chains from the same sample are listed, as sequenced in a study of blood T cell repertoires in COVID-19. Here immunoSEQ multiplex PCR was the method, and the copy in TCRdb shows in-frame clones only, minus some. Here the sample spans about 190,000 clones, about four fifths being singletons. Sequenced input: peripheral blood. These receptors were taken from a woman aged 40-49 years with acute or convalescent COVID-19.

V gene TRBV5-6 combines with J gene TRBJ2-7; tentatively, D is TRBD2 (6 bases). Trimming removed 6 bases at V and 7 bases at J, with 11 bases between. Germline V gene lookup returns CDR1 SGHDT and CDR2 YYEEEE. This CDR3 spans 11 amino acids. CDR3 amino acids: CASTIGGEQYF. The DNA for the CDR3 is TGTGCCAGCACCATTGGAGGGGAGCAGTACTTC.

CDR3 sequence reads: CASSRGLAGVYEQYF. The CDR3 DNA reads as TGTGCCAGCAGCCGCGGACTAGCGGGTGTATACGAGCAGTACTTC. The chain links TRBV7-2 to TRBJ2-7; 11 bases fit TRBD2. Germline CDR1 is SGHTA and CDR2 is FQGNSA. Trimming cost V 5 bases and J 4 bases; bases outside gene matches: 7. CDR3 size: 15 residues.

The chain carries TRBV25-1 and TRBJ1-5; possibly TRBD1 for D (6 bases). Trimming left V 2 bases short and J 4 bases short, with 12 bases between. Looked up from germline, CDR1 is MGHDK and CDR2 is SYGVNS. The CDR3 contains 15 residues. The CDR3: CASSEGGTTNQPQHF. Here the CDR3 DNA reads TGTGCCAGCAGTGAAGGTGGGACAACTAATCAGCCCCAGCATTTT.

V is TRBV20-1 and J is TRBJ2-7; D gene ambiguous. The germline V gene encodes CDR1 DFQATT and CDR2 SNEGSKA (reference sequence). The CDR3 consists of 10 residues. Trimming stripped 3 bases from V and 7 bases from J, with 7 bases between. CDR3 coding DNA: TGCAGTGCTAGGTTTTATGAGCAGTACTTC. It codes for CSARFYEQYF.

The chain joins TRBV19 to TRBJ1-5; 12 nucleotides line up with TRBD1. This CDR3 is 18 amino acids long. CDR1 and CDR2 from the germline V gene are LNHDA and SQIVND (reference sequence). J lost 5 bases, V lost 1 base, and 9 bases had no gene match. CDR3 sequence reads: CASSIVVVGQGAYQPQHF. The CDR3 DNA is TGTGCCAGTAGTATAGTAGTCGTGGGACAGGGGGCATATCAGCCCCAGCATTTT. Combining the CDR3 with reference TRBV19 and TRBJ1-5 gives the whole variable domain DGGITQSPKYLFRKEGQNVTLSCEQNLNHDAMYWYRQDPGQGLRLIYYSQIVNDFQKGDIAEGYSVSREKKESFPLTVTSAQKNPTAFYLCASSIVVVGQGAYQPQHFGDGTRLSIL.

Only a few counts were recorded for this clone. The rearrangement uses TRBV7-2 and TRBJ1-1; TRBD1 agrees at 9 bases. This CDR3 contains 13 residues. Germline V CDR1 and CDR2: SGHTA, FQGNSA. The V gene end was trimmed by 5 bases and the J gene end by 11 bases; junction bases not matched to a gene: 9. The chain's CDR3 is CASSPGTGKRAFF. The CDR3 DNA reads as TGTGCCAGCAGCCCGGGGACAGGGAAGAGGGCTTTCTTT.

This clone was detected only a few times. The V call is TRBV7-9, the J call TRBJ1-1; D perhaps matches TRBD1 (6 bases). V lost 5 bases and J lost 9, with 10 bases in between. Germline V CDR1 and CDR2: SEHNR, FQNEAQ (reference sequence). The length of the CDR3 is 11 residues. CDR3 sequence (DNA): TGTGCCAGCAGCGCAGGACAGAAAGCTTTCTTT. This sequence encodes CASSAGQKAFF.

The rearrangement uses TRBV6-5 and TRBJ2-1; 14 nucleotides agree with TRBD2. The CDR3 spans 15 residues. The germline CDR1 and CDR2 sequences are MNHEY and SVGAGI. The junction had 2 bases not matched to a gene; V was cut back by 6 bases and J by 4 bases. The CDR3 is CASSGTSGGYNEQFF. In DNA, the CDR3 is TGTGCCAGCAGCGGGACTAGCGGGGGATACAATGAGCAGTTCTTC.

CDR3 bases: TGTGCCAGCACCATATGGACTAGCGGGGGGAAGACCCAGTACTTC. It specifies CASTIWTSGGKTQYF. The chain employs TRBV27 and TRBJ2-5; the match to TRBD2 covers 14 bases. The trim removed 7 bases at V and 6 bases at J, leaving 7 bases unmatched. The CDR3 extends over 15 amino acids. Germline CDR1 MNHEY, CDR2 SMNVEV (reference sequence).

The rearrangement uses TRBV18 and TRBJ2-7, with D tentatively TRBD2 (7 bases). Trimming shortened V by 3 bases and J by 6 bases, and 12 bases separated the two germline ends. This CDR3 comprises 13 residues. Looked up from germline, CDR1 is KGHSH and CDR2 is LQKENI. CDR3 DNA sequence: TGTGCCAGCTCACCGCGGGCGGGGGCCGAGCAGTACTTC. It encodes CASSPRAGAEQYF.

The V gene is TRBV18, the J gene TRBJ1-2, with 8 nucleotides matching TRBD1. The CDR3 extends over 15 amino acids. V dropped 3 bases and J dropped 3; count of bases not matched to a gene: 6. Germline loops: CDR1 KGHSH, CDR2 LQKENI. CDR3 amino acids: CASSPTGVVDYGYTF. DNA for the CDR3: TGTGCCAGCTCACCGACAGGGGTGGTGGACTATGGCTACACCTTC.

The chain carries TRBV6-2 or TRBV6-3 and TRBJ2-7; maybe TRBD1 (6 bases). V lost 6 bases to trimming and J lost 4 bases, with 16 bases between them. CDR1 MNHEY and CDR2 SVGEGT come from the germline V gene. The length of the CDR3 is 14 residues. CDR3 DNA sequence: TGTGCCAGCAGCGCCCTTGGGACAAAATACGAGCAGTACTTC. It specifies CASSALGTKYEQYF.

The chain links TRBV18 to TRBJ1-2, with D hard to call. CDR3 length equals 13 residues. Germline V gene sequence: CDR1 KGHSH, CDR2 LQKENI. The ends were cut back, 6 bases at V and 0 bases at J, with 8 bases in the middle. The CDR3 DNA follows: TGTGCCAGCTCCTCTACAGCTAACTATGGCTACACCTTC. Translated: CASSSTANYGYTF.

The rearrangement joins TRBV20-1 to TRBJ2-4; 12 bases agree with TRBD2. There are 19 residues in the CDR3. The germline CDR1 and CDR2 sequences are DFQATT and SNEGSKA (reference sequence). The ends lost 3 bases at V and 2 bases at J; junction bases unmatched: 14. Here the CDR3 reads CSASFGPSGGAWPKNIQYF. CDR3 nucleotide sequence: TGCAGTGCTAGTTTTGGCCCTAGCGGGGGGGCCTGGCCCAAAAACATTCAGTACTTC.

The chain uses TRBV7-9 and TRBJ1-4; D may be TRBD1 (6 bases). V was clipped by 3 bases and J by 2 bases, with 13 bases between them. The CDR3 loop spans 16 amino acids. CDR1 is SEHNR, CDR2 FQNEAQ, per germline (reference sequence). Here the CDR3 DNA reads TGTGCCAGCAGCTTTGGACAGCTTGCTACTAATGAAAAACTGTTTTTT. Its translation is CASSFGQLATNEKLFF.

The genes are TRBV18 and TRBJ1-4; TRBD1 matches at 8 bases. V lost 2 bases, J lost 6 bases, and 5 bases stayed unmatched. The germline CDR1 and CDR2 sequences are KGHSH and LQKENI. This CDR3 spans 15 amino acids. DNA for the CDR3: TGTGCCAGCTCACCAGGGACAGGTTGGGATGAAAAACTGTTTTTT. Residues: CASSPGTGWDEKLFF.

This chain uses TRBV6-5 with TRBJ2-1; the match to TRBD2 covers 13 bases. The CDR3 totals 14 residues. Germline values: CDR1 MNHEY, CDR2 SVGAGI. The V and J ends lost 8 bases and 7 bases, in that order; junction bases with no gene match: 5. The chain's CDR3 is CASGGTSGVNEQFF. The CDR3 coding sequence is TGTGCCAGCGGCGGGACTAGCGGGGTAAATGAGCAGTTCTTC.